A selection of T cell receptor beta chains follows, all from one sample in a study of T cells after yellow fever vaccination. TCRdb re-called the 5' RACE reads with MiXCR, one entry per CDR3 protein. Altogether 200,000 to 250,000 distinct CDR3 sequences are present, under 3.5% being singletons, with the ten largest covering under 3.5%. The sequenced sample was CD4+ T cells sorted from PBMCs, obtained 10 days after the yellow fever booster vaccination. The source is a young man who received the YFV17D yellow fever vaccine. The CDR3 runs from the conserved cysteine through the conserved F or W. Fields, in order: clone size, V gene, J gene, D gene, CDR3 DNA, CDR3 protein. The D gene is left open where the match is weak. Size is stated for part of the rows, as once, few or many counts, or as a class when the clone is expanded.

>-|TRBV20-1|TRBJ2-5|-
TGCAGTGCTGTACCTAGAGGCCAGGAGACCCAGTACTTC
CSAVPRGQETQYF
>many|TRBV12-3/TRBV12-4|TRBJ2-7|TRBD1
TGTGCCAGCAGTTTAAAGGCAGGGGGCCCCTACGAGCAGTACTTC
CASSLKAGGPYEQYF
>few|TRBV5-1|TRBJ1-6|-
TGCGCCAGCAGCTTGGGGGTCGTCGGGGATTCACCCCTCCACTTT
CASSLGVVGDSPLHF
>many|TRBV5-1|TRBJ2-2|TRBD1
TGCGCCAGCAGCAGCCCGGGACAGCCCACCGGGGAGCTGTTTTTT
CASSSPGQPTGELFF
>many|TRBV18|TRBJ1-1|-
TGTGCCAGCTCACCCAGCGGTTTCTCGAACACTGAAGCTTTCTTT
CASSPSGFSNTEAFF
>-|TRBV20-1|TRBJ2-7|-
TGCAGTGCTAGCGAGAGGGGCCCGTCCTACGAGCAGTACTTC
CSASERGPSYEQYF
>many|TRBV5-1|TRBJ2-3|-
TGCGCCAGCAATAGCCGCCCCACAGATACGCAGTATTTT
CASNSRPTDTQYF
>few|TRBV12-3/TRBV12-4|TRBJ1-1|-
TGTGCCAGCACCCCCTGGGAGGGGACTGAAGCTTTCTTT
CASTPWEGTEAFF
>few|TRBV23-1|TRBJ2-3|TRBD2
TGCGCCAGCAGTACCTTAACTAGCGGGGTCACAGATACGCAGTATTTT
CASSTLTSGVTDTQYF
>many|TRBV7-6|TRBJ2-3|TRBD2
TGTGCCAGCAGCTTCCCGGGACTAGGGGCAGATACGCAGTATTTT
CASSFPGLGADTQYF
>-|TRBV5-1|TRBJ2-5|TRBD2
TGCGCCAGCAGCCCTAGGACTAGCGGGGGGAAGGAGACCCAGTACTTC
CASSPRTSGGKETQYF
>many|TRBV7-2|TRBJ2-2|TRBD1
TGTGCCAGCAGAATTGATTCGACAGGGGCTACCACCGGGGAGCTGTTTTTT
CASRIDSTGATTGELFF
>few|TRBV7-3|TRBJ2-7|TRBD2
TGTGCCAGCAGCATTACGGGGGGGAACGTCCACGAGCAGTACTTC
CASSITGGNVHEQYF
>many|TRBV4-2|TRBJ2-5|TRBD2
TGTGCCAGCAGCCCGAGCGGGGGCCTAGAAGAGACCCAGTACTTC
CASSPSGGLEETQYF
>-|TRBV7-6|TRBJ2-3|-
TGTGCCAGCAGCTGGCAGGCGGGCCCTTTCTCAGATACGCAGTATTTT
CASSWQAGPFSDTQYF
>few|TRBV5-1|TRBJ2-5|TRBD1
TGCGCCAGCAGCTCTATCGGGACAGACCAAGAGACCCAGTACTTC
CASSSIGTDQETQYF
>-|TRBV12-3/TRBV12-4|TRBJ1-4|-
TGTGCCAGCAGTTCGGCAGATGAAAAACTGTTTTTT
CASSSADEKLFF
>few|TRBV7-2|TRBJ1-2|TRBD1
TGTGCCAGCAGCTTGTCACGCGGACAGGGTAACTCTGGCTACACCTTC
CASSLSRGQGNSGYTF
>many|TRBV10-3|TRBJ1-1|-
TGTGCCATCAGTGAGTTACAGGCTCCGAACACTGAAGCTTTCTTT
CAISELQAPNTEAFF
>many|TRBV15|TRBJ2-7|-
TGTGCCACCAGCAGAGATCCATCAGGGGCAGGACTCCTTTCTTCCTACGAGCAGTACTTC
CATSRDPSGAGLLSSYEQYF
>many|TRBV7-9|TRBJ1-3|-
TGTGCCAGCAGCCCTCAACAGGGAGGGTCTGGAAACACCATATATTTT
CASSPQQGGSGNTIYF
>many|TRBV5-1|TRBJ2-5|-
TGCGCCAGCAGCTTGGGACAGACGAGAGAAGAGACCCAGTACTTC
CASSLGQTREETQYF
>many|TRBV5-1|TRBJ1-1|TRBD1
TGCGCCAGCAGCCTTGGACAGGGGGGGACTGAAGCTTTCTTT
CASSLGQGGTEAFF
>many|TRBV7-2|TRBJ2-3|TRBD1
TGTGCCAGCAGCTTGGGCAGGGGGCTGTCAGATACGCAGTATTTT
CASSLGRGLSDTQYF
>many|TRBV5-1|TRBJ2-1|TRBD2
TGCGCCAGCAGCCGATCACTAGCGGGGGCCCACAATGAGCAGTTCTTC
CASSRSLAGAHNEQFF
>many|TRBV5-1|TRBJ2-2|TRBD1
TGCGCCAGCAGTAGGGACAGGAACACCGGGGAGCTGTTTTTT
CASSRDRNTGELFF
>many|TRBV5-1|TRBJ2-3|-
TGCGCCAGCAGCTTGGAAGTAGATACGCAGTATTTT
CASSLEVDTQYF
>-|TRBV28|TRBJ2-1|TRBD1
TGTGCCAGCAGTTCAGGATACAGGGGCTGGGTCTTC
CASSSGYRGWVF
>few|TRBV7-9|TRBJ1-1|-
TGTGCCAGCAGGGGGTGGGTAGAGAGCACTGAAGCTTTCTTT
CASRGWVESTEAFF
>-|TRBV18|TRBJ1-4|-
TGTGCCAGCTCCCCAAGGACCCAGGCCCATGAAAAACTGTTTTTT
CASSPRTQAHEKLFF
>many|TRBV6-2/TRBV6-3|TRBJ2-6|-
TGTGCCAGCAGTTACCACTCCCCTGGGGCCAACGTCCTGACTTTC
CASSYHSPGANVLTF
>-|TRBV5-1|TRBJ2-2|-
TGCGCCACCCCCGCACGAGGAGGCAGGAACACCGGGGAGCTGTTTTTT
CATPARGGRNTGELFF
>many|TRBV12-3/TRBV12-4|TRBJ2-5|-
TGTGCCAGCGGGCGGCAGGAGGGGGAAGAGACCCAGTACTTC
CASGRQEGEETQYF
>few|TRBV18|TRBJ1-6|TRBD1
TGTGCCAGCTCACCGGACAGGAATTCACCCCTCCACTTT
CASSPDRNSPLHF
>many|TRBV5-1|TRBJ2-5|-
TGCGCCAGCAGCTTGGTATCCAGAAAGGGACAAGAGACCCAGTACTTC
CASSLVSRKGQETQYF
>many|TRBV7-2|TRBJ1-2|-
TGTGCCAGCAGCTTAGCGCTAGGACCAACCTATGGCTACACCTTC
CASSLALGPTYGYTF
>many|TRBV20-1|TRBJ1-2|-
TGCAGTACTTTACGACAGGCGCCCTATGGCTACACCTTC
CSTLRQAPYGYTF
>-|TRBV3-1|TRBJ2-5|-
TGTTCCAGCAGCCAAGACGGTTCCCAAGAGACCCAGTACTTC
CSSSQDGSQETQYF
>many|TRBV20-1|TRBJ2-3|-
TGCAGTGCGGTCCGGGACTCCACAGATACGCAGTATTTT
CSAVRDSTDTQYF
>many|TRBV3-1|TRBJ2-2|-
TGTGCCAGCAGCCCCGCCCCCAGCGGGGAGCTGTTTTTT
CASSPAPSGELFF
>-|TRBV21-1|TRBJ2-5|-
TGTGCCAGCAGCAACCAAGGGGACCGGACTAGCGGGGGGGTGTACCAAGAGACCCAGTACTTC
CASSNQGDRTSGGVYQETQYF
>-|TRBV7-7|TRBJ2-2|-
TGTGCTAGCAGCTTATTTTTTTGGGGATACCCGAACACCGGGGAGCTGTTTTTT
CASSLFFWGYPNTGELFF
>few|TRBV12-3/TRBV12-4|TRBJ2-5|-
TGTGCCAGCAGTCCGAGCCTAGCCCAAGAGACCCAGTACTTC
CASSPSLAQETQYF
>-|TRBV12-3/TRBV12-4|TRBJ2-7|TRBD2
TGTGCCAGCAGCTATCCGGGACTAGCGTCTGAGCAGTACTTC
CASSYPGLASEQYF
>many|TRBV7-2|TRBJ2-1|TRBD2
TGTGCCAGCAGGGGACTAGCGGGGGGCTGGGAGCAGTTCTTC
CASRGLAGGWEQFF
>few|TRBV20-1|TRBJ2-1|TRBD2
TGCAGTGCCCGGACTAGCGGGGCGTACAATGAGCAGTTCTTC
CSARTSGAYNEQFF